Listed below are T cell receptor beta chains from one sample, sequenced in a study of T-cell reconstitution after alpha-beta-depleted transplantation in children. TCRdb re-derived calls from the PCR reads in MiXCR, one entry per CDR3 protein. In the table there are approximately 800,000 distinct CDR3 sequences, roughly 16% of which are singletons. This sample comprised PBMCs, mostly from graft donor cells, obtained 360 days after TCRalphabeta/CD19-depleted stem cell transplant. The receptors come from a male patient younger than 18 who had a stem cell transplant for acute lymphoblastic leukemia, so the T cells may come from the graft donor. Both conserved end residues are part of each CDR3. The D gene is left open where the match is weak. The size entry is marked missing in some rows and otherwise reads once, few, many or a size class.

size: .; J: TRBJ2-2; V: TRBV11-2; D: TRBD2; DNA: TGTGCCAGCCACCTCCCGGGACTAGCGGGAGGCACCGGGGAGCTGTTTTTT; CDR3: CASHLPGLAGGTGELFF
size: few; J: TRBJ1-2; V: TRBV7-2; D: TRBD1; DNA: TGTGCCAGCAGCTTAAGAACAGGGGGGATTAATGGCTACACCTTC; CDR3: CASSLRTGGINGYTF
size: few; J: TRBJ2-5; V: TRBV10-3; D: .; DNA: TGTGCCATCAGACTAGAGGGACGGGAGACCCAGTACTTC; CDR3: CAIRLEGRETQYF
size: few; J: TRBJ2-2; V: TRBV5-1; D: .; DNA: TGCGCCAGCAGCTTGCAGGGCAAGACTGCTGCGAACACCGGGGAGCTGTTTTTT; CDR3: CASSLQGKTAANTGELFF
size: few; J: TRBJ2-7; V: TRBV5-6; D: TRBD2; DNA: TGTGCCAGCAGCTTGGCGATTACTAGCGGGAGGCTGTACGAGCAGTACTTC; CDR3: CASSLAITSGRLYEQYF
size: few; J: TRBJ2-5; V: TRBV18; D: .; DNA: TGTGCCAGCTCTCTGCACCCCGCCACCGTGAGGGTGGAAGAGACCCAGTACTTC; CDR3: CASSLHPATVRVEETQYF
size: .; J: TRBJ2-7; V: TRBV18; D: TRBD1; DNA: TGTGCCAGCTCACCACCAAAGGACAGGAGCTCCTACGAGCAGTACTTC; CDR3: CASSPPKDRSSYEQYF
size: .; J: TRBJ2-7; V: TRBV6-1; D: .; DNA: TGTGCCAGCAGTAATTCCGGGCCCCTAATCATCTCCTTTTACGAGCAGTACTTC; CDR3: CASSNSGPLIISFYEQYF
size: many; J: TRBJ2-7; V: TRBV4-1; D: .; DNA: TGCGCCAGCAGCCAAGAGACCCACTACTCCTACGAGCAGTACTTC; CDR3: CASSQETHYSYEQYF
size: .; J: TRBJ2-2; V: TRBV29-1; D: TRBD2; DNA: TGCAGCGCCTTCGGACTAGCGAGTTCGAACACCGGGGAGCTGTTTTTT; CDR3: CSAFGLASSNTGELFF
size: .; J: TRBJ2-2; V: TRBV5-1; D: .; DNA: TGCGCCAGCAGCCCCGAGCTACCCCCAGGGGAGCTGTTTTTT; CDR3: CASSPELPPGELFF
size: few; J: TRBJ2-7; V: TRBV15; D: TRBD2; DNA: TGTGCCACCAGCAGAGGGGCTAGCGGGACCGACGAGCAGTACTTC; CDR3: CATSRGASGTDEQYF
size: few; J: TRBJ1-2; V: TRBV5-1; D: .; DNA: TGCGCCAGCAGCTCGTTGGGGAACTACATCTCCACCGTAGCTAACTATGGCTACACCTTC; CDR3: CASSSLGNYISTVANYGYTF
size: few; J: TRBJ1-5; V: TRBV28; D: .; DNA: TGTGCCAGCAGCCTAGAATGGCAGCCCCAGCATTTT; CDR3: CASSLEWQPQHF
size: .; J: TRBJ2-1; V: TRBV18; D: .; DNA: TGTGCCAGCTCACCAGCCCTAAGCAATGAGCAGTTCTTC; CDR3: CASSPALSNEQFF
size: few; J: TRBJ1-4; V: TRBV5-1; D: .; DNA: TGCGCCAGCAGCTTGTCATCAGGAAACGAAAAACTGTTTTTT; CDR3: CASSLSSGNEKLFF
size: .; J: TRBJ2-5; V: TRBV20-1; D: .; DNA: TGCAGTGTCCACAGAACGGGGAGGAACCAAGAGACCCAGTACTTC; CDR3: CSVHRTGRNQETQYF
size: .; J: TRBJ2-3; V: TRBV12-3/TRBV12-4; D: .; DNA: TGTGCCAGCAGTTTAGGTCGACATAGTGGGGAAGCAGATACGCAGTATTTT; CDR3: CASSLGRHSGEADTQYF
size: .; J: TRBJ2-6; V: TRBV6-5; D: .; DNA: TGTGCCAGCAGGCGAGTAGGGGGCAACGTCCTGACTTTC; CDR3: CASRRVGGNVLTF
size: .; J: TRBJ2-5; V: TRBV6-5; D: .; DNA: TGTGCCAGCAGTTACTCCGGCCGGAACCAAGAGACCCAGTACTTC; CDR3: CASSYSGRNQETQYF
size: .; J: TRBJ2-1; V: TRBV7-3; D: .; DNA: TGTGCCAGCAGCTCTAGTCTAGGAGCCCATGAGCAGTTCTTC; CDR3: CASSSSLGAHEQFF
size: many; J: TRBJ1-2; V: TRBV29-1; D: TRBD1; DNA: TGCAGCGTCTTACCCGGGACAGGGGCTCTCTATGGCTACACCTTC; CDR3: CSVLPGTGALYGYTF
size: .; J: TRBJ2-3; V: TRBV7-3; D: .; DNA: TGTGCCAGCAGCTTAATCGGAGGGGGCACAGATACGCAGTATTTT; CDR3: CASSLIGGGTDTQYF
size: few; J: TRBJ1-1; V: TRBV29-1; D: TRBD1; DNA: TGCAGCGTGAACAGGGGGGCCACTGAAGCTTTCTTT; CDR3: CSVNRGATEAFF
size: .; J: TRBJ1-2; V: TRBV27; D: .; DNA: TGTGCCAGCAGTTTAGCGGGGTATGGCTATGGCTACACCTTC; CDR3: CASSLAGYGYGYTF
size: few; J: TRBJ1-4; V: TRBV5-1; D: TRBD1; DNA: TGCGCCAGCAGAGGGACAGGGGTAAATGAAAAACTGTTTTTT; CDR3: CASRGTGVNEKLFF
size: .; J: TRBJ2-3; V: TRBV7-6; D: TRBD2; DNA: TGTGCCAGCAGCTGGACTAGCGGGAGTATGGATACGCAGTATTTT; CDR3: CASSWTSGSMDTQYF
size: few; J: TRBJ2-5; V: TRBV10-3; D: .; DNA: TGTGCCATCAGTGGCACCGAGGGGACCCAGTACTTC; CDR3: CAISGTEGTQYF
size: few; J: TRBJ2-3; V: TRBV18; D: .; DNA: TGTGCCAGCGCCCCTCAAAGAGCTAGCACAGATACGCAGTATTTT; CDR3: CASAPQRASTDTQYF
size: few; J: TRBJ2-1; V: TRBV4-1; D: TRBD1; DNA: TGCGCCAGCAGCCAAGAGGTGGCTCTGAGGGGGCACTACAATGAGCAGTTCTTC; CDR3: CASSQEVALRGHYNEQFF
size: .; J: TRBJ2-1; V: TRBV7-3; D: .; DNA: TGTGCCAGCAGCCCAGTCAACCGCCCGAACAATGAGCAGTTCTTC; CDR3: CASSPVNRPNNEQFF
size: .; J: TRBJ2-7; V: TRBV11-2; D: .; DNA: TGTGCCAGCAGCCCCAGGGCCGTCGGGGAGACGGCTAGGGTCTACGAGCAGTACTTC; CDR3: CASSPRAVGETARVYEQYF
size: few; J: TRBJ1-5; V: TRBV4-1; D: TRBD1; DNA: TGCGCCAGCAGCCAAGAAGCGTCCAGGGGGCTTAGCAATCAGCCCCAGCATTTT; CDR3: CASSQEASRGLSNQPQHF
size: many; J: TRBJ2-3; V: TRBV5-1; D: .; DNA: TGCGCCAGCAGCTTGAGAGCAGACGGAAGCACAGATACGCAGTATTTT; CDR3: CASSLRADGSTDTQYF
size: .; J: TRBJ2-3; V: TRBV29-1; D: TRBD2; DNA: TGCAGCGTGTCCGGGACTAGCGGGAGGGCCCGGTTCACAGATACGCAGTATTTT; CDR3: CSVSGTSGRARFTDTQYF
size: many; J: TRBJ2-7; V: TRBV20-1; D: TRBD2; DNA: TGCAGTGCTCGTCGGACTAGCGGGTCGTCCTACGAGCAGTACTTC; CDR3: CSARRTSGSSYEQYF
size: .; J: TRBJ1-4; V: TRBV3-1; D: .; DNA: TGTGCCAGCAGCCAAGGGGTACGACAGCCCTATGAAAAACTGTTTTTT; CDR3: CASSQGVRQPYEKLFF
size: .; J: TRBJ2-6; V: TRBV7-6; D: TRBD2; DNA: TGTGCCAGCAGCTTAAGGCTAGCGGGAGGGCCTGGGGCCAACGTCCTGACTTTC; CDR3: CASSLRLAGGPGANVLTF
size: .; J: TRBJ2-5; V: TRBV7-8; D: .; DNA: TGTGCCAGCAGCCACAGACTAGGACGGGAGACCCAGTACTTC; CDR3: CASSHRLGRETQYF
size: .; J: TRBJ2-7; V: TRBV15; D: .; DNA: TGTGCCACCAGCAGAGATTCGGCTACCTCCTACGAGCAGTACTTC; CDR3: CATSRDSATSYEQYF
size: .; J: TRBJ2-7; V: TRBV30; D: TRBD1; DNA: TGTGCCTGGAGTGTACGAAGGGGGCTAGAGCAGTACTTC; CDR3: CAWSVRRGLEQYF
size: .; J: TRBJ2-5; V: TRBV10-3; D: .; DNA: TGTGCCATCAGAGGCTTAGCTCGAGAGACCCAGTACTTC; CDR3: CAIRGLARETQYF
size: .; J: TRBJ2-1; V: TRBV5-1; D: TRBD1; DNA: TGCGCCAGCAGCGCGACAGGGTTCTACTACAATGAGCAGTTCTTC; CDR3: CASSATGFYYNEQFF
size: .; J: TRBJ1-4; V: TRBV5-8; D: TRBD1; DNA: TGTGCCAGCAGCTTGTCCAGCGGGACAGGGCGTGAAAAACTGTTTTTT; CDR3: CASSLSSGTGREKLFF
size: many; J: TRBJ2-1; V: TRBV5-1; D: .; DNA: TGCGCCAACGACGACAGAGAGACAGGATCAGACAATGAGCAGTTCTTC; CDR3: CANDDRETGSDNEQFF
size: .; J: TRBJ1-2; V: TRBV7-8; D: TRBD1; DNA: TGTGCCAGCAGCTTAGCGGGTGGACAGGGGACTCGGGGCTACACCTTC; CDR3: CASSLAGGQGTRGYTF
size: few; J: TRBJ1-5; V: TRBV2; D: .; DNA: TGTGCCGGCAGTGACGGATATCAGCCCCAGCATTTT; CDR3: CAGSDGYQPQHF
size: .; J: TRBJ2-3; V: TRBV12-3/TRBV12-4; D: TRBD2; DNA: TGTGCCAGCAGGCCTCTAGCGGGAGTCGCAGATACGCAGTATTTT; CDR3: CASRPLAGVADTQYF
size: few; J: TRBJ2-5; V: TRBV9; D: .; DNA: TGTGCCAGCAGTTGGGGGCGCCAAGAGACCCAGTACTTC; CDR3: CASSWGRQETQYF
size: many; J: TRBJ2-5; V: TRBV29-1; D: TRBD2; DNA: TGCAGCGTGGACGGGAGGGCTCGAGAGACCCAGTACTTC; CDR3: CSVDGRARETQYF
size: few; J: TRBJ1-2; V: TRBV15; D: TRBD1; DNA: TGTGCCACCAGCAGAGATCACCCCGACAGGGTCTATGGCTACACCTTC; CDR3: CATSRDHPDRVYGYTF
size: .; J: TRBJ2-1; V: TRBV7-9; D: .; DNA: TGTGCCAGCAGCGTCAACCTACTAGGTCGGTACAATGAGCAGTTCTTC; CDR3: CASSVNLLGRYNEQFF
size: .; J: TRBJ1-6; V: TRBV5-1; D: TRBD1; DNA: TGCGCCAGCAGCGATCAACAGGGGAGCTCACCCCTCCACTTT; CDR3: CASSDQQGSSPLHF